The 22 T cell receptor beta chains below all came from one sample that was sequenced in a study of shared clonotypes between healthy human individuals. Generated by immunoSEQ multiplex PCR, the TCRdb table keeps only in-frame clones and is missing some. The sample yields some 2,000,000 clones, 90% to 97% seen once. Source material: naive CD4+ T cells sorted from blood. The subset is: CD45RA+ positively selected. The receptors here all came from a man aged 18 to 30 in good health.

This rearrangement joins TRBV5-1 to TRBJ2-1; D call uncertain. The CDR3 totals 16 residues. Germline V CDR1 and CDR2: SGHRS, YFSETQ. Trimming shortened V by 0 bases and J by 2 bases, and 12 bases separated the two germline ends. The DNA for the CDR3 is TGCGCCAGCAGCTTGGAGGGCGCAACTCCCTACAATGAGCAGTTCTTC. This sequence encodes CASSLEGATPYNEQFF.

This chain joins TRBV5-1 and TRBJ1-6, with 8 bases aligning to TRBD1. This CDR3 region has 20 residues. Germline loops: CDR1 SGHRS, CDR2 YFSETQ. The trim removed 0 bases at V and 0 bases at J, leaving 11 bases unmatched. The DNA for the CDR3 is TGCGCCAGCAGCTTGGGGAGCGGGACAGGAGGCAGCTCCTATAATTCACCCCTCCACTTT. This sequence encodes CASSLGSGTGGSSYNSPLHF.

The genes are TRBV2 and TRBJ2-1; D not resolved. Trimming took off 7 bases at V and 1 base at J, with 8 bases between the two ends. This CDR3 spans 13 amino acids. Germline V gene lookup returns CDR1 SNHLY and CDR2 FYNNEI. Written as DNA, the CDR3 is TGTGCCAGCATGGCTCTTTCCTACAATGAGCAGTTCTTC. It encodes CASMALSYNEQFF.

The V call is TRBV5-1, the J call TRBJ2-3, with 12 bases fitting TRBD2. The CDR3 covers 15 residues. Germline lookup yields CDR1 SGHRS and CDR2 YFSETQ. After removal of 7 bases from V and 4 bases from J, the junction contained 7 bases not matched to a gene. This chain's CDR3 is CASGPTSGSSDTQYF. The CDR3 DNA sequence: TGCGCCAGCGGACCGACTAGCGGGAGTTCAGATACGCAGTATTTT.

The J gene is TRBJ2-5, the V gene TRBV19; 7 bases fit TRBD1. The germline gives CDR1 LNHDA, CDR2 SQIVND (reference sequence). This CDR3 region has 14 residues. V shed 5 bases and J 6 bases; nucleotides not matched to a gene: 9. The CDR3 DNA sequence: TGTGCCAGTAGTGACTCACAGGGGAGAAAGACCCAGTACTTC. Protein sequence: CASSDSQGRKTQYF.

This chain joins TRBV4-1 and TRBJ1-2; 8 positions match TRBD1. V was clipped by 0 bases and J by 4 bases; unmatched bases: 10. Germline CDR1 MGHRA, CDR2 YSYEKL. This CDR3 has 17 residues. The CDR3 DNA reads TGCGCCAGCAGCCAAGAAGTGGCAGGGGGCTCGAGCTATGGCTACACCTTC. Its translation is CASSQEVAGGSSYGYTF.

This clone was seen only once. The CDR3, as DNA: TGTGCCAGCAGTGAAAATGGACAGGGAAATCAGCCCCAGCATTTT. It translates to CASSENGQGNQPQHF. This sequence joins TRBV6-1 and TRBJ1-5; 8 bases align to TRBD1. Per germline, CDR1 MNHNS and CDR2 SASEGT. The CDR3 contains 15 residues. With 2 bases clipped from V and 4 bases from J, the junction kept 4 bases outside the gene matches.

V usage is TRBV6-5 and J usage is TRBJ2-2; 7 bases match TRBD1. The CDR3 is 15 amino acids. J lost 4 bases, V lost 5 bases, and 7 bases had no gene match. The V gene's germline CDR1 is MNHEY and CDR2 SVGAGI. The CDR3 region has the DNA TGTGCCAGCAGTGCCCCGACAGGGATCACCGGGGAGCTGTTTTTT. It encodes CASSAPTGITGELFF.

The chain uses TRBV6-6 and TRBJ1-1; D is possibly TRBD1 (6 bases). The V gene lost 10 bases and the J gene lost 2 bases, with 14 bases spanning the gap. The CDR3 has 13 amino acids. In germline, CDR1 is MNHNY, CDR2 SVGAGI (reference sequence). The CDR3, as DNA: TGTGCCACCGTCAAGGACAGTAACACTGAAGCTTTCTTT. This encodes CATVKDSNTEAFF.

This clone was seen only once. The chain employs TRBV7-9 and TRBJ2-7, with D perhaps TRBD1 (7 bases). The CDR3 consists of 13 residues. Per the germline V gene, CDR1 is SEHNR and CDR2 is FQNEAQ (reference sequence). V lost 2 bases and J lost 6, with 11 bases in between. DNA for the CDR3: TGTGCCAGCAGCTTATCGCAGGGGGGCGAGCAGTACTTC. It codes for CASSLSQGGEQYF.

The J gene is TRBJ1-2, the V gene TRBV4-3; D ambiguous. The CDR3 length is 15 residues. V shed 1 base and J shed 7 bases, with 16 bases lying between them. Germline V lookup: CDR1 LGHNA, CDR2 YSLEER. The CDR3 DNA is TGCGCCAGCAGCCAAGGACTAGACAACTGGGGTGGCTACACCTTC. Translation: CASSQGLDNWGGYTF.

The chain links TRBV30 to TRBJ1-4, with D possibly TRBD1 on 6 matching bases. The germline V gene has CDR1 GTSNPN and CDR2 SVGIG (reference sequence). Trimming stripped 3 bases from V and 1 base from J, with 18 bases between. The CDR3 length is 17 residues. DNA for the CDR3: TGTGCCTGGAGCGGGGCCCTAACAGGGAAAACTAATGAAAAACTGTTTTTT. The encoded protein is CAWSGALTGKTNEKLFF.

J is TRBJ2-5 and V is TRBV27, with 9 positions matching TRBD1. The germline gives CDR1 MNHEY, CDR2 SMNVEV (reference sequence). The CDR3 covers 14 residues. V was pared by 3 bases and J by 9 bases, with 8 bases of the junction left unmatched. This chain's CDR3 is CASSLAGQGYPQYF. Here the CDR3 DNA reads TGTGCCAGCAGTTTGGCGGGACAGGGTTATCCCCAGTACTTC.

As for this clone: The sample has other DNA sequences that encode this CDR3 too. CDR3 bases: TGCGCCAGCAGCTTGCAGGGTAGAGATTCACCCCTCCACTTT. Its translation is CASSLQGRDSPLHF. V is TRBV5-1 and J is TRBJ1-6, with D perhaps TRBD1 (5 bases). The CDR3 runs to 14 residues. V was clipped by 1 base and J by 8 bases, with 10 bases between them. Germline loops: CDR1 SGHRS, CDR2 YFSETQ.

The V gene is TRBV19, the J gene TRBJ2-3, with D possibly TRBD2 on 7 matching bases. The CDR3 has 15 amino acids. Germline V gives CDR1 LNHDA, CDR2 SQIVND (reference sequence). V shed 5 bases and J shed 4 bases, with 16 bases lying between them. The CDR3 spells CASSPNVGGPDTQYF. CDR3 nucleotides: TGTGCCAGTAGTCCCAATGTGGGGGGGCCAGATACGCAGTATTTT.

The chain has TRBV18 and TRBJ2-1; 8 nucleotides match TRBD1. CDR1 is KGHSH, CDR2 LQKENI, per germline. V trimming: 3 bases; J trimming: 5 bases; junction bases outside the gene matches: 9. This CDR3 has 16 amino acids. The CDR3 DNA reads TGTGCCAGCTCACCCCGAACAGGGGGGATGAACAATGAGCAGTTCTTC. Protein sequence: CASSPRTGGMNNEQFF.

This clone came up once. The genes are TRBV27 and TRBJ2-1, with 13 nucleotides matching TRBD2. The junction had 8 bases not matched to a gene; V was cut back by 6 bases and J by 9 bases. CDR1 and CDR2 (germline): MNHEY, SMNVEV (reference sequence). The CDR3 is made up of 15 amino acids. As DNA, the CDR3 is TGTGCCAGCAGCCAACTAGCGGGAGGGCCCAGTGAGCAGTTCTTC. Translated: CASSQLAGGPSEQFF.

The chain joins TRBV30 to TRBJ1-1; possibly TRBD1 for D (5 bases). Germline V gives CDR1 GTSNPN, CDR2 SVGIG (reference sequence). CDR3 length: 13 residues. V lost 3 bases to trimming and J lost 4 bases, with 12 bases between them. CDR3 sequence reads: CAWRPDKATEAFF. CDR3 nucleotides: TGTGCCTGGAGACCGGACAAGGCCACTGAAGCTTTCTTT. Full variable domain (missing parts from reference TRBV30 and TRBJ1-1): SQTIHQWPATLVQPVGSPLSLECTVEGTSNPNLYWYRQAAGRGLQLLFYSVGIGQISSEVPQNLSASRPQDRQFILSSKKLLLSDSGFYLCAWRPDKATEAFFGQGTRLTVV.

The J gene is TRBJ2-7, the V gene TRBV5-6; 9 bases line up with TRBD1. The CDR3 has 16 amino acids. In germline, CDR1 is SGHDT, CDR2 YYEEEE. After removal of 1 base from V and 0 bases from J, the junction contained 5 bases not matched to a gene. For the CDR3, the DNA is TGTGCCAGCAGCTTGACGGGACAGGGTGTCTCCTACGAGCAGTACTTC. Translation: CASSLTGQGVSYEQYF. Full variable domain (remainder filled in from reference TRBV5-6 and TRBJ2-7): DAGVTQSPTHLIKTRGQQVTLRCSPKSGHDTVSWYQQALGQGPQFIFQYYEEEERQRGNFPDRFSGHQFPNYSSELNVNALLLGDSALYLCASSLTGQGVSYEQYFGPGTRLTVT.

The CDR3 here is CAWQTARTEAFF. The CDR3 DNA follows: TGTGCCTGGCAGACAGCACGCACTGAAGCTTTCTTT. The V gene is TRBV30, the J gene TRBJ1-1, with a tentative D call TRBD1 (5 bases). This CDR3 region has 12 residues. Germline V lookup: CDR1 GTSNPN, CDR2 SVGIG (reference sequence). Trimming took off 5 bases at V and 4 bases at J, with 11 bases between the two ends.

To note about this clone: This sample includes further DNA sequences coding for the same CDR3. V and J are TRBV7-2 and TRBJ2-5; 8 nucleotides line up with TRBD1. This CDR3 spans 15 amino acids. The germline gives CDR1 SGHTA, CDR2 FQGNSA. Germline trimming cut 5 bases from V and 2 bases from J; bases unmatched to any gene: 7. In nucleotides, the CDR3 is TGTGCCAGCAGCCTAAACAGGGGGTCACAAGAGACCCAGTACTTC. It codes for CASSLNRGSQETQYF. Combining the CDR3 with reference TRBV7-2 and TRBJ2-5 gives the whole variable domain GAGVSQSPSNKVTEKGKDVELRCDPISGHTALYWYRQSLGQGLEFLIYFQGNSAPDKSGLPSDRFSAERTGGSVSTLTIQRTQQEDSAVYLCASSLNRGSQETQYFGPGTRLLVL.

CDR3: CAWSPGRMLADTQYF. The CDR3 DNA reads TGTGCCTGGAGCCCAGGGAGGATGCTGGCTGATACGCAGTATTTT. The chain recombines TRBV30 with TRBJ2-3; D is possibly TRBD2 (6 bases). CDR3 size: 15 residues. V lost 3 bases, J lost 6 bases, and 19 bases lay in between. Germline values: CDR1 GTSNPN, CDR2 SVGIG (reference sequence).